The text below deals with one T cell receptor beta chain. There are a few counts of this clone. Its antigen is currently not known. There are no base qualities to consult, and no much larger clone falls within one base. CDR1 and CDR2 were assigned from the germline V gene (reference sequence) as LNHDA and SQIVND. After removal of 5 bases from V and 11 bases from J, the junction retains 17 bases not matched to a gene. The CDR3 goes from the cysteine to the phenylalanine over 15 residues. CDR3 DNA only is kept here, 45 bases in frame from base 1. These data belong to a study of CD8+ T cells in alopecia areata (dated by TCRdb to 2017 to 2018). About the investigation overall: Treated patients were enrolled in an open-label pilot trial of oral tofacitinib at 5 to 10 mg twice daily for moderate-to-severe alopecia areata. In treated patients, disease severity was measured using the SALT score, which gives the percentage of scalp surface area affected. The study used high-throughput TCRbeta sequencing to examine T cell clonal expansion in alopecia areata, in both the C3H/HeJ mouse model and human patients. TCRbeta CDR3 regions were amplified by immunoSEQ multiplex PCR with 35 Vbeta forward and 13 Jbeta reverse primers. Tofacitinib-treated patients had biopsies at baseline and at 4 and 24 weeks of treatment, with a later scalp biopsy in several patients. Human TCRbeta sequencing covered scalp tissue and sorted CD4+ and CD8+ peripheral blood T cells from patchy and totalis/universalis alopecia areata patients and healthy controls. The RNA source kit depended on sample type: the PAXgene miRNA kit for fixed scalp, the miRNeasy kit for PBMCs, and the RNeasy kit for mouse skin. Scalp clonality was compared across normal scalp (n=4), patchy alopecia areata scalp (n=8), and alopecia totalis/universalis scalp (n=8). Tofacitinib was given for 6 to 18 months, followed by 6 months of follow-up off drug to assess delayed response and recurrence. The study at large found these results: Compared with normal scalp, lesional scalp had higher clonality and more expanded CD8+ clones, particularly in alopecia totalis/universalis, a pattern that suggests antigenic drive. During tofacitinib treatment, many expanded lesional clones remained in scalp and blood, and this persistence may partly explain relapse after treatment is stopped. Because the treated cohort was small and included a single nonresponder, larger studies are needed to assess links between baseline CD8+ expansion and response. With tofacitinib, both scalp clonality and the number of expanded CD8+ clones among the top 100 scalp clones went down significantly. Scalp TCR repertoire analysis is complicated because resident alphabeta T cells in normal human skin are also sequenced, whereas mouse skin is dominated by gammadelta T cells. Shared TCR sequences between patients were less evident than in mice, which may be partly attributable to HLA diversity in the patient population.

This sample's time point label indicates: about 5 months on oral tofacitinib. The treatment or condition label of this sample denotes: oral pan-JAK inhibitor, 5-10 mg twice daily. Lesional scalp punch biopsies and peripheral blood were obtained from alopecia areata patients. PBMCs were isolated by density centrifugation and stained for CD3, CD4 and CD8, and CD4+ and CD8+ T cells were sorted on a FACSAria. Library construction relied on the immunoSEQ multiplex PCR assay. For TCR sequencing, RNA was extracted from every sample and reverse transcribed into cDNA to serve as template. SuperScript III was used to make first-strand cDNA, primed with a 2:1 mix of oligo-dT and random hexamers. A synthetic immune receptor repertoire was used to assess amplification bias, and residual bias was removed computationally. Under the source paper's analysis protocol: Raw reads were preprocessed to remove errors, and CDR3 was defined according to IMGT conventions as the region from the conserved cysteine to phenylalanine. To get clonality, Shannon entropy was normalized by log2 of the number of productive unique TCRs and the result was subtracted from 1. Whether scalp clones were CD4 or CD8 was inferred by matching scalp TCRbeta sequences against CD4 and CD8 repertoires sorted from blood. What TCRdb holds here is the immuneACCESS table cut down to in-frame rearrangements. Part of the clones is not present; checked against another copy, under half of the missing clones reflect an unresolved V gene, and the others are unexplained. The DNA gave D and trimming, while V, J and clone size come from that table. Here the sample has over 150,000 clones; about 55% occur a single time. The top ten clonotypes cover about 10% of the sample.

The sequence was collected from a human donor with alopecia areata. The source was CD8+ T cells sorted from blood, collected at week 24, from a patient treated with tofacitinib. The V and J genes are TRBV19 and TRBJ1-1, and TRBD1 matches 7 of the central bases. In nucleotide form, the sequence is TGTGCCAGTAGTGCGCCTTTGGGACAGTGGAAAGGGGCTTTCTTT. It is translated as CASSAPLGQWKGAFF.